The 11 T cell receptor beta chains below were found in one sample sequenced in a study of beta chain features in type 1 diabetes. What was sequenced were expressed TCRB transcripts, since all of the isolated RNA had been reverse transcribed. Assay: immunoSEQ multiplex PCR; the TCRdb copy retains only in-frame clones and omits some. The sample holds around 290,000 clones, 8% seen once. Material: central memory CD4+ T cells from blood. These receptors all come from a woman younger than 30 in good health.

The rearrangement links TRBV28 to TRBJ2-7; 12 positions agree with TRBD1. Germline lookup yields CDR1 MDHEN and CDR2 SYDVKM. The V and J ends lost 4 bases and 9 bases, in that order; junction bases with no gene match: 13. This CDR3 has 16 residues. This chain's CDR3 is CASSYAGTGGAKVQYV. CDR3 DNA: TGTGCCAGCAGTTACGCCGGGACAGGGGGCGCGAAGGTGCAGTACGTC.

The V and J genes are TRBV9 and TRBJ1-2; no clear D. Germline values: CDR1 SGDLS, CDR2 YYNGEE. This CDR3 is 14 amino acids long. Trimming cost V 0 bases and J 0 bases, with 6 bases left between them. The CDR3 DNA sequence: TGTGCCAGCAGCGTAGTCACGGCTAACTATGGCTACACCTTC. This encodes CASSVVTANYGYTF.

This clone was picked up many times. The V and J genes are TRBV7-2 and TRBJ1-4; no clear D. The V end lost 4 bases, the J end lost 8 bases, and 11 bases lay between the germline ends. In germline, CDR1 is SGHTA, CDR2 FQGNSA. This CDR3 is 13 amino acids long. CDR3 residues: CASSSRLEEKLFF. CDR3 in DNA: TGTGCCAGCAGCTCTAGACTTGAGGAAAAACTGTTTTTT.

The chain employs TRBV30 and TRBJ1-1; weak D call: TRBD1 (5 bases). V dropped 8 bases and J dropped 1 base, with 20 bases sitting between them. The germline gives CDR1 GTSNPN, CDR2 SVGIG (reference sequence). The CDR3 length is 15 residues. This CDR3 is CAQGTSRTGNTEAFF. The CDR3 coding sequence is TGTGCCCAAGGGACCTCAAGAACAGGGAACACTGAAGCTTTCTTT.

The sample holds a few counts of this clone. The J gene is TRBJ2-6, the V gene TRBV7-9; 8 bases agree with TRBD1. Germline V gene lookup returns CDR1 SEHNR and CDR2 FQNEAQ (reference sequence). The trim removed 5 bases at V and 0 bases at J, leaving 3 bases unmatched. This CDR3 contains 16 residues. CDR3: CASSRGTGSGANVLTF. The DNA for the CDR3 is TGTGCCAGCAGCCGGGGGACAGGCTCTGGGGCCAACGTCCTGACTTTC. The complete variable domain, with remaining parts taken from reference TRBV7-9 and TRBJ2-6, reads DTGVSQNPRHKITKRGQNVTFRCDPISEHNRLYWYRQTLGQGPEFLTYFQNEAQLEKSRLLSDRFSAERPKGSFSTLEIQRTEQGDSAMYLCASSRGTGSGANVLTFGAGSRLTVL.

This clone was seen repeatedly, ten times or more. This chain links TRBV6-5 with TRBJ2-3; perhaps D is TRBD1 or TRBD2 (5 bases each). The CDR3 is made up of 14 amino acids. Germline V CDR1 and CDR2: MNHEY, SVGAGI. The V end was cut by 2 bases, the J end by 2 bases, with 8 bases between. CDR3 coding DNA: TGTGCCAGCAGTTACGGGGACGACACAGATACGCAGTATTTT. Translation gives CASSYGDDTDTQYF.

This clone was found many times. The chain recombines TRBV19 with TRBJ2-5, with unresolved D. Germline V gene lookup returns CDR1 LNHDA and CDR2 SQIVND (reference sequence). The ends were cut back, 3 bases at V and 5 bases at J, with 13 bases in the middle. This CDR3 has 14 amino acids. The CDR3 spells CASSIRRGGETQYF. The CDR3 DNA reads TGTGCCAGTAGTATTCGCCGAGGTGGGGAGACCCAGTACTTC. The whole variable domain, filled in from reference TRBV19 and TRBJ2-5, reads DGGITQSPKYLFRKEGQNVTLSCEQNLNHDAMYWYRQDPGQGLRLIYYSQIVNDFQKGDIAEGYSVSREKKESFPLTVTSAQKNPTAFYLCASSIRRGGETQYFGPGTRLLVL.

This clone was counted only a few times. This rearrangement joins TRBV19 to TRBJ1-5, with 7 bases fitting TRBD1. V lost 8 bases and J lost 8; bases outside the gene matches: 15. CDR1 and CDR2 (germline): LNHDA, SQIVND (reference sequence). The length of the CDR3 is 15 residues. The CDR3 reads CASHGVEGAIKPQHF. The CDR3 coding sequence is TGTGCCAGTCATGGGGTGGAGGGGGCGATCAAGCCCCAGCATTTT.

In regard to this clone: In the same sample, other DNA sequences code for this CDR3. The chain links TRBV18 to TRBJ2-7; a possible D gene is TRBD1 (5 bases). CDR1 is KGHSH, CDR2 LQKENI, per germline. Trimming cost V 3 bases and J 7 bases, with 13 bases left between them. There are 13 residues in the CDR3. The CDR3 DNA is TGTGCCAGCTCACCTCCGGAAAGGGGTGAGCAGTACGTC. Translating it yields CASSPPERGEQYV.

The chain joins TRBV7-2 to TRBJ2-7; maybe TRBD1 (6 bases). CDR3 length equals 15 residues. Germline V gives CDR1 SGHTA, CDR2 FQGNSA. Trimming removed 5 bases at V and 1 base at J, with 15 bases between. Here the CDR3 DNA reads TGTGCCAGCAGCCCGGACAGAGTAGTATCCTACGAGCAGTACTTC. Translating it yields CASSPDRVVSYEQYF.

This clone came up a few times. A read error is possible here, since a much larger clone lies one base away. Other DNA sequences in this specimen translate into the identical CDR3. V and J are TRBV15 and TRBJ2-1; no definite D call. CDR3 length: 15 amino acids. The V end lost 0 bases, the J end lost 0 bases, and 6 bases lay between the germline ends. Germline V gives CDR1 LNHNV, CDR2 YYDKDF (reference sequence). The CDR3 sequence: CATSRDTSSYNEQFF. The DNA of the CDR3 is TGTGCCACCAGCAGAGACACGAGCTCCTACAATGAGCAGTTCTTC.